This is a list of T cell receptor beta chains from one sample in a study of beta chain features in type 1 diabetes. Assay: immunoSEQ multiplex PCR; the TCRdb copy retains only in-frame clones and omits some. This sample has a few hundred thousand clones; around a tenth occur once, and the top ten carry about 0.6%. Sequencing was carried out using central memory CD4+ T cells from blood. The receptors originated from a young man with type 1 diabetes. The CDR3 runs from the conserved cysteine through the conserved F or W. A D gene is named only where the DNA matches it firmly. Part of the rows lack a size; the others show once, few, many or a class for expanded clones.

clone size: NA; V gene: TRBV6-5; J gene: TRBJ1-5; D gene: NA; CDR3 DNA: TGTGCCAGCAGAAGCGGCAGGGGAAGCAATCAGCCCCAGCATTTT; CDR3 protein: CASRSGRGSNQPQHF
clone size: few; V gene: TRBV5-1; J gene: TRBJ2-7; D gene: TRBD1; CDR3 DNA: TGCGCCAGCAGCTTGCCGGGCAGGGGGCGCGAGCAGTACTTC; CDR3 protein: CASSLPGRGREQYF
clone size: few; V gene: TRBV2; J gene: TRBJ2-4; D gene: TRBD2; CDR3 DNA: TGTGCCAGCAGTGAAGCGGGAGGGCCCTCCAACATTCAGTACTTC; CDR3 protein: CASSEAGGPSNIQYF
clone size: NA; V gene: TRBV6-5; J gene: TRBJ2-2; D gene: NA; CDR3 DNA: TGTGCCAGCAGTTACTCGAGTGGCACCGGGGAGCTGTTTTTT; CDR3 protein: CASSYSSGTGELFF
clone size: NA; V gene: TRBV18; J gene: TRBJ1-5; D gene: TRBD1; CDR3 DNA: TGTGCCAGCGTGGGACAGGGGGCGAATCAGCCCCAGCATTTT; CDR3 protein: CASVGQGANQPQHF
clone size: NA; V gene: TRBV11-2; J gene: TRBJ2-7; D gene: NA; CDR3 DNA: TGTGCCAGCAGCTTAGTCCGAGCCTACGAGCAGTACTTC; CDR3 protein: CASSLVRAYEQYF
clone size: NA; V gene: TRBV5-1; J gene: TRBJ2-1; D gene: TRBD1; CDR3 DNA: TGCGCCAGCAGCCCAACCGGGACAGGGGACAATGAGCAGTTCTTC; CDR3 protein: CASSPTGTGDNEQFF
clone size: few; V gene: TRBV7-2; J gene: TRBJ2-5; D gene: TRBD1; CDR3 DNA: TGTGCCAGCAGCCCCTCGGACAGGGTGGTTGAGACCCAGTACTTC; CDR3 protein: CASSPSDRVVETQYF
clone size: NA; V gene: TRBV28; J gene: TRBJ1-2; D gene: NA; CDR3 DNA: TGTGCCAGTTCGAAAACAGGGTCCCACTATGGCTACACCTTC; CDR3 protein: CASSKTGSHYGYTF
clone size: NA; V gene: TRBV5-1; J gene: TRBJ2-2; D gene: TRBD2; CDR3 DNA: TGCGCCAGCAGCTTGTTCGCGGGAGGAGGCACCGGGGAGCTGTTTTTT; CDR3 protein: CASSLFAGGGTGELFF
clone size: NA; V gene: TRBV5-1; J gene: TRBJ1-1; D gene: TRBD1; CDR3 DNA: TGCGCCAGCAGCTCGGGACAGGGGTTCACTGAAGCTTTCTTT; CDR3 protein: CASSSGQGFTEAFF
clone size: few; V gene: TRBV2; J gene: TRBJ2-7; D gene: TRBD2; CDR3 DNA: TGTGCCAGAGCTAGCGGATCGGCCTACGAGCAGTACTTC; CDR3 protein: CARASGSAYEQYF
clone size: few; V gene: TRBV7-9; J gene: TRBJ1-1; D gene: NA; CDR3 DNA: TGTGCCAGCAGCTTAGTCGGGGGGTTCAGAGCTTTCTTT; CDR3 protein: CASSLVGGFRAFF
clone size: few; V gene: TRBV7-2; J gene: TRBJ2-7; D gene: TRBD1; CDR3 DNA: TGTGCCAGCAGCCCGATGACAGGGGGCGGGTACGAGCAGTACTTC; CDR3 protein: CASSPMTGGGYEQYF
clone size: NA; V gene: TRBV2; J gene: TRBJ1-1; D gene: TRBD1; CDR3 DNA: TGTGCCAGCAGTGACGGGACAGGGTCAGCTGAAGCTTTCTTT; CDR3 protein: CASSDGTGSAEAFF
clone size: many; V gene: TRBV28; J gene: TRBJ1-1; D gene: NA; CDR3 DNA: TGTGCCACCAAGAGAGGGAGGACTGAAGCTTTCTTT; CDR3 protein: CATKRGRTEAFF
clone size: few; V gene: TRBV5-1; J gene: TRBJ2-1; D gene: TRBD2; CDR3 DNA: TGCGCCAGCAGGCCTGGGACTAGCGACGTATACAATGAGCAGTTCTTC; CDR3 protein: CASRPGTSDVYNEQFF
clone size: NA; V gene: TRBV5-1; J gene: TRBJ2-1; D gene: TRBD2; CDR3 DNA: TGCGCCAGCAGTGGGCGGGAGGCTATTAACAATGAGCAGTTCTTC; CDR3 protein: CASSGREAINNEQFF
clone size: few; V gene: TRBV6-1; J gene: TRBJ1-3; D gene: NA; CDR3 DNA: TGTGCCAGCCACCGGGACGGTGGAAACACCATATATTTT; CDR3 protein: CASHRDGGNTIYF
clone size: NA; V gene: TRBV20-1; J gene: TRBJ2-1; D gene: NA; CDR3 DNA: TGCAGTGTGCGTGGCATGGGTGAGCAGTTCTTC; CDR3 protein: CSVRGMGEQFF
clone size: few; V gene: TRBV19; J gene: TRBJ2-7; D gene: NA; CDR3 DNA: TGTGCCACCTCGACACAACGTTCGTACGAGCAGTACTTC; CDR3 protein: CATSTQRSYEQYF
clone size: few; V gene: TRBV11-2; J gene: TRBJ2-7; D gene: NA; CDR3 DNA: TGTGCCAGCAGCCCCCGCAGGGGAGACGAGCAGTACTTC; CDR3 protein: CASSPRRGDEQYF
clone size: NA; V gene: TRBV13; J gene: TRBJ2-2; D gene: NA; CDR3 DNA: TGCGCCAGCAGCCAAGAGCAGAACACCGGGGAGCTGTTTTTT; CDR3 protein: CASSQEQNTGELFF
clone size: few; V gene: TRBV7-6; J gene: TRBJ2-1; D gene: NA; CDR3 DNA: TGTGCCAGCAGCCCCCGTGGGGGGACGGAGCAGTTCTTC; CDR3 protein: CASSPRGGTEQFF
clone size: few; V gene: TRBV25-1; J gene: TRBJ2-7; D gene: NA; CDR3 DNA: TGTGCCAGCAGTGAGCGACAGGCGCACTCCTACGAGCAGTACTTC; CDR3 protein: CASSERQAHSYEQYF
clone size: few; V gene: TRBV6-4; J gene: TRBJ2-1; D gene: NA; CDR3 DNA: TGTGCCAGCAGTGACTTGAGCGGACCTTACAATGAGCAGTTCTTC; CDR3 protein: CASSDLSGPYNEQFF
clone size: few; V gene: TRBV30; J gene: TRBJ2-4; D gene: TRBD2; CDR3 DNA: TGTGCCTGGAGTGTGGGAAGCGGGAGAATTCAGTACTTC; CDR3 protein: CAWSVGSGRIQYF
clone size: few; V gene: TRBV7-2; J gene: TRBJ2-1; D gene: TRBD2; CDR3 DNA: TGTGCCAGCAGCTTGACCGGGACTATCGGGAATGAGCAGTTCTTC; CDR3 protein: CASSLTGTIGNEQFF
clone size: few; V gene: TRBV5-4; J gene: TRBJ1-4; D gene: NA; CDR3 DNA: TGTGCCAGCGGACGGGGAAATGAAAAACTGTTTTTT; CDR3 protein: CASGRGNEKLFF
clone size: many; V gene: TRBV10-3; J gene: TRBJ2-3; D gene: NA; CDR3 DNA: TGTGCCATCAGTGCCGGGTCTGATACGCAGTATTTT; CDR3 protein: CAISAGSDTQYF
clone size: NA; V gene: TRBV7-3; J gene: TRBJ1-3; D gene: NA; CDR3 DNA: TGTGCCAGCAGCTTGCAGGGATCAGGAAACACCATATATTTT; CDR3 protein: CASSLQGSGNTIYF
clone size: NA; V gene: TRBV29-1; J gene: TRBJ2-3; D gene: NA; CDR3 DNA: TGCAGCGTCCTCCGGGCGAGTGGCGCAGATACGCAGTATTTT; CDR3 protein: CSVLRASGADTQYF
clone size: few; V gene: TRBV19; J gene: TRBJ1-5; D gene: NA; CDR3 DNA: TGTGCCAGTAGGACAGTCCGACAAAATCAGCCCCAGCATTTT; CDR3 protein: CASRTVRQNQPQHF
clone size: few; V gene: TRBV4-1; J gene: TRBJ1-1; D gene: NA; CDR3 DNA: TGCGCCAGCAGCCAAGTAAGAAGGGACCTGAACACTGAAGCTTTCTTT; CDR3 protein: CASSQVRRDLNTEAFF
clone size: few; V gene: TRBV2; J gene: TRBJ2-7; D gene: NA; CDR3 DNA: TGTGCCAGCAGTGAGGGGTTGGGGGCAGTCTACGAGCAGTACTTC; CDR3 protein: CASSEGLGAVYEQYF
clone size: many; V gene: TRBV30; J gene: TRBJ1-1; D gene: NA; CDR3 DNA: TGTGCCTGGAGCCCGACATCGAACACTGAAGCTTTCTTT; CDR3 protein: CAWSPTSNTEAFF
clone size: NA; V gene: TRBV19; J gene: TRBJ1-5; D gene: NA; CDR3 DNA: TGTGCCAGTAGGTCTCCGGACAGCTATAGCAATCAGCCCCAGCATTTT; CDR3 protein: CASRSPDSYSNQPQHF
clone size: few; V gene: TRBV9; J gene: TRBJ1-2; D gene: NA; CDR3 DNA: TGTGCCAGCAGCCCCTGGGGGAATGGCTACACCTTC; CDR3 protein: CASSPWGNGYTF
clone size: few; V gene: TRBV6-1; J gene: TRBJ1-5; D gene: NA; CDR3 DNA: TGTGCCAGCAGATTTGTGGGGGGCGATCAGCCCCAGCATTTT; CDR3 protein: CASRFVGGDQPQHF
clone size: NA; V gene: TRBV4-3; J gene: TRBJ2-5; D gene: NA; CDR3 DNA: TGCGCCAGCAGCCAAGATCTCACGGGGACGACCCAGTACTTC; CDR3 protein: CASSQDLTGTTQYF
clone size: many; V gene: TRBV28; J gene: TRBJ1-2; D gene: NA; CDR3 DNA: TGTGCCAGCAGTTTGGTTGAAGGCTACACCTTC; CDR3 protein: CASSLVEGYTF
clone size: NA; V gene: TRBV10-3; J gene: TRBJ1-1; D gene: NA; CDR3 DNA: TGTGCCATCAGCATAGAGGGGAACACTGAAGCTTTCTTT; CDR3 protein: CAISIEGNTEAFF
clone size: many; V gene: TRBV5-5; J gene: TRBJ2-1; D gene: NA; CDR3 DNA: TGTGCCAGCAGCTTCCAATGGGAATCCTACAATGAGCAGTTCTTC; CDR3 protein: CASSFQWESYNEQFF
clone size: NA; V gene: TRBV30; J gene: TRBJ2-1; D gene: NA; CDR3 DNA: TGTGCCTGGTGGGTAGGGGGGAGCAAGTTCTTC; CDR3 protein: CAWWVGGSKFF
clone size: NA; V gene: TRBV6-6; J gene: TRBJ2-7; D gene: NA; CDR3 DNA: TGTGCCAGCAGTTACGAGTACGAGCAGTACTTC; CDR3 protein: CASSYEYEQYF
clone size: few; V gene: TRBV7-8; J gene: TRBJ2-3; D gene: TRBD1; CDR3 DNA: TGTGCCAGCAGCTCCCGGGACAGGGGGTTTTTGGAAGATACGCAGTATTTT; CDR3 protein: CASSSRDRGFLEDTQYF
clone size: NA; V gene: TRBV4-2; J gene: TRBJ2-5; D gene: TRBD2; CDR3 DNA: TGTGCCAGCAGCTTCGGGACTAGCGGGAGTGAAGAGACCCAGTACTTC; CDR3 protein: CASSFGTSGSEETQYF
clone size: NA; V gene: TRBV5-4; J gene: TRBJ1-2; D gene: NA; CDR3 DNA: TGTGCCAGCAGCTCCCCGGGAGGGGAGGGGAATGGCTACACCTTC; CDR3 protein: CASSSPGGEGNGYTF
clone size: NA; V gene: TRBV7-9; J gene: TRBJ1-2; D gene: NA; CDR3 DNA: TGTGCCAGCAGCTCGGGACACCCGAGGGACTATGGCTACACCTTC; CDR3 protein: CASSSGHPRDYGYTF
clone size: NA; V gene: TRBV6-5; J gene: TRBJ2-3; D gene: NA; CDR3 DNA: TGTGCCAGCAGGGGACGTTTAGATACGCAGTATTTT; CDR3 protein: CASRGRLDTQYF
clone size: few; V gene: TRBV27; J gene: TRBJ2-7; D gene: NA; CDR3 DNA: TGTGCCAGCAGTCGCTACCCGACAGGTGGCTCCTACGAGCAGTACTTC; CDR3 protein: CASSRYPTGGSYEQYF
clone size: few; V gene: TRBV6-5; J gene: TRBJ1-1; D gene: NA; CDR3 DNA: TGTGCCAGCAGTTCAGTAACAGGGTACACTGAAGCTTTCTTT; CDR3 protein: CASSSVTGYTEAFF
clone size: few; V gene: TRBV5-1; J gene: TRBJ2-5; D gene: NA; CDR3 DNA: TGCGCCAGCAGCTTGGAGGAGACTTTGTACTTC; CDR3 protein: CASSLEETLYF
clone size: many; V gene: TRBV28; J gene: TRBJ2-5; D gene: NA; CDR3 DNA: TGTGCCAGCAGTTCCGATGGGCTAGCACAAGAGACCCAGTACTTC; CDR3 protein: CASSSDGLAQETQYF
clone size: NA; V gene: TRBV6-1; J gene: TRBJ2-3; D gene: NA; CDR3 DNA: TGTGCCAGCAGTTGGGGGGGCACAGATACGCAGTATTTT; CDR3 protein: CASSWGGTDTQYF
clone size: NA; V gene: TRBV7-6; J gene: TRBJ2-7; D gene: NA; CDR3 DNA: TGTGCCAGCAGCCTCACTCCCGAGGATCAACCCCCCTACGAGCAGTACTTC; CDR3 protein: CASSLTPEDQPPYEQYF
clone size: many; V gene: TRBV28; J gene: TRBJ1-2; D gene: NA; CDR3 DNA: TGTGCCACCGGCCGATCAGGCTACACCTTC; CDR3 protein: CATGRSGYTF